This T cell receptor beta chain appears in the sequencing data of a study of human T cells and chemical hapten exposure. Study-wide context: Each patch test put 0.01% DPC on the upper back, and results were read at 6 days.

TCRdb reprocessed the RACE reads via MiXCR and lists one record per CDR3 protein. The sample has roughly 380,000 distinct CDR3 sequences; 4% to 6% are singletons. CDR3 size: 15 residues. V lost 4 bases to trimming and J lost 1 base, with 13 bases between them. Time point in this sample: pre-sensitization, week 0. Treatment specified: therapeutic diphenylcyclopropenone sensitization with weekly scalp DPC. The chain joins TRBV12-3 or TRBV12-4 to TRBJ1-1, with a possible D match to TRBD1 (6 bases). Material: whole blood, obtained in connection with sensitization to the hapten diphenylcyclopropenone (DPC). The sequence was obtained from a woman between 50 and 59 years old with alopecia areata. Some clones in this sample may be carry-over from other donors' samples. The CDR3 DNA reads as TGTGCCAGCAGTTACCCAAGGGGGTCGAACACTGAAGCTTTCTTT. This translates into CASSYPRGSNTEAFF.